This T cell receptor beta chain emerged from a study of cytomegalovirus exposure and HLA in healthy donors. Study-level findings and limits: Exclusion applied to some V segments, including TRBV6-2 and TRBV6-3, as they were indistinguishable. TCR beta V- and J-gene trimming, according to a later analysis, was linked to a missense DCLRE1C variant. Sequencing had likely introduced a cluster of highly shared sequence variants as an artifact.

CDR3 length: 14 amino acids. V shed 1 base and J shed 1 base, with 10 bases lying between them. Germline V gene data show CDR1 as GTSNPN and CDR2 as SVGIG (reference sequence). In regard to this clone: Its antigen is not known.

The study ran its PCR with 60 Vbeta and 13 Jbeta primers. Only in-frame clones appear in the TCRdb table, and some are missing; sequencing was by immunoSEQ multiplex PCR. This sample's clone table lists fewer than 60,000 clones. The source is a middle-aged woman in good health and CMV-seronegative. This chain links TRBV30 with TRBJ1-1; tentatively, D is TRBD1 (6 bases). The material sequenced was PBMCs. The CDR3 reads CAWSDGQWNTEAFF. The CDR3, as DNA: TGTGCCTGGAGTGACGGACAGTGGAACACTGAAGCTTTCTTT.